Below are 2 T cell receptor beta chains sequenced from a single sample in a study of long-term antiretroviral therapy in people with HIV. With survey level as its setting, the immunoSEQ assay was v3.0. Profiling relied on immunoSEQ multiplex PCR, and the TCRdb table lists in-frame clones only, not all of them. This sample has 30,000 to 40,000 clones, with about 85% found just once. The sequencing used unsorted PBMCs, collected 1.1 years after starting antiretroviral therapy. These receptors were obtained from a young man with HIV.

CDR3 nucleotides: TGTGCCAGCAGTCCCCAGGGGGCGTTTGCCCACCCCCTGAACACTGAAGCTTTCTTT. Residues: CASSPQGAFAHPLNTEAFF. This sequence joins TRBV28 and TRBJ1-1, with 8 positions matching TRBD1. The junction had 17 bases not matched to a gene; V was cut back by 5 bases and J by 0 bases. This CDR3 is built from 19 residues. Looked up from germline, CDR1 is MDHEN and CDR2 is SYDVKM.

The rearrangement joins TRBV6-5 to TRBJ1-4; TRBD1 might be the D (5 bases). Germline CDR1 MNHEY, CDR2 SVGAGI. The CDR3 length is 16 residues. The V and J ends lost 1 base and 3 bases respectively, with 12 bases between them. The CDR3 region has the DNA TGTGCCAGCAGTTACTTTCTAGGGGCACCTAATGAAAAACTGTTTTTT. The encoded protein is CASSYFLGAPNEKLFF.